This TCR beta chain derives from a study of blood T cell repertoires in COVID-19. Overall study context: Samples came from the United States, Italy and Spain, spanning acute and convalescent COVID-19. T cells, B-cell-depleted T cells, or PBMCs supplied cDNA or gDNA.

Seattle patient enrollment occurred during active infection, with longitudinal follow-up thereafter. This CDR3 region has 15 residues. The J segment lost 1 base and the V segment lost 8 bases, leaving 4 bases of the junction unmatched. Per germline, CDR1 MDHEN and CDR2 SYDVKM. Some clones are missing from TCRdb's copy, which holds only in-frame ones; the method was immunoSEQ multiplex PCR. This sample has about 350,000 clones, with approximately 86% found just once. The rearrangement joins TRBV28 to TRBJ2-2; 10 bases fit TRBD2. The receptor was derived from a man in his thirties or forties with COVID-19, enrolled during active disease. Sequenced material: peripheral blood. The CDR3 reads CASLGLAENTGELFF. As DNA, the CDR3 is TGTGCCAGCCTAGGACTAGCGGAGAACACCGGGGAGCTGTTTTTT. Based on the CDR3 plus reference TRBV28 and TRBJ2-2, the full variable domain is DVKVTQSSRYLVKRTGEKVFLECVQDMDHENMFWYRQDPGLGLRLIYFSYDVKMKEKGDIPEGYSVSREKKERFSLILESASTNQTSMYLCASLGLAENTGELFFGEGSRLTVL.